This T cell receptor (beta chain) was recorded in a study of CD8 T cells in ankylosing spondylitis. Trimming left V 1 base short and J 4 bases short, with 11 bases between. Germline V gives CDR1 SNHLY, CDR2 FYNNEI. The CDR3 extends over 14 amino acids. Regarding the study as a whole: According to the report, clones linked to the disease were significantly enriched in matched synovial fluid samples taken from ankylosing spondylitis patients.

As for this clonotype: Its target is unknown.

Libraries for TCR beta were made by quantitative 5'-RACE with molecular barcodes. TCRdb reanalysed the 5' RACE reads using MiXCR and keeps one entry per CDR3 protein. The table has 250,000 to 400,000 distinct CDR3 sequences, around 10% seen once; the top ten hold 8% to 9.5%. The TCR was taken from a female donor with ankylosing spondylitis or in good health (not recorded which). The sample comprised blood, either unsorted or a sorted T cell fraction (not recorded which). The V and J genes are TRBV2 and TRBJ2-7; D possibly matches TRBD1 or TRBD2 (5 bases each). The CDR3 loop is CASSEDRGVYEQYF. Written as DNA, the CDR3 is TGTGCCAGCAGTGAAGATAGAGGGGTTTACGAGCAGTACTTC.